The 18 T cell receptor beta chains presented below share a single source sample, sequenced in a study of blood T cell repertoires in COVID-19. Profiling relied on immunoSEQ multiplex PCR, and the TCRdb table lists in-frame clones only, not all of them. The sample lists some 97,000 clones, about 80% occurring once. The sample was peripheral blood. These receptors originate from a man aged 70 or older with active or convalescent COVID-19.

The V call is TRBV4-1, the J call TRBJ2-5; 8 bases line up with TRBD1. The V segment lost 0 bases and the J segment 7 bases; nucleotides outside the gene matches: 10. Germline values: CDR1 MGHRA, CDR2 YSYEKL. The CDR3 covers 16 residues. CDR3 protein: CASSQEGQVGGGTQYF. The CDR3 DNA sequence: TGCGCCAGCAGCCAAGAGGGACAGGTTGGAGGGGGGACCCAGTACTTC.

This chain links TRBV9 with TRBJ1-5; possibly TRBD1 for D (6 bases). CDR1 is SGDLS and CDR2 is YYNGEE in the germline V gene. Trimming stripped 3 bases from V and 1 base from J, with 8 bases between. The CDR3 is made up of 14 amino acids. Written as DNA, the CDR3 is TGTGCCAGCAGCGCCGGACAGAGCAATCAGCCCCAGCATTTT. Its protein product is CASSAGQSNQPQHF.

CDR3 in amino acids: CASTPSPGGLYGYTF. Written as DNA, the CDR3 is TGTGCCAGCACCCCCAGCCCGGGGGGGCTCTATGGCTACACCTTC. The chain joins TRBV6-5 to TRBJ1-2, with D perhaps matching TRBD1 (6 bases). CDR1 and CDR2 from the germline V gene are MNHEY and SVGAGI. The CDR3 length is 15 residues. V was cut by 7 bases and J by 4 bases, with 19 bases left in between.

The rearrangement joins TRBV5-1 to TRBJ2-2, with D possibly being TRBD1 (6 bases). The CDR3 covers 15 residues. The ends were cut back, 0 bases at V and 5 bases at J, with 11 bases in the middle. Germline loops: CDR1 SGHRS, CDR2 YFSETQ. The CDR3 loop is CASSLENTGTGELFF. In nucleotides, the CDR3 is TGCGCCAGCAGCTTGGAAAATACAGGGACCGGGGAGCTGTTTTTT.

V is TRBV4-2 and J is TRBJ2-5, with 7 bases identical to TRBD2. With 1 base clipped from V and 0 bases from J, the junction kept 11 bases outside the gene matches. The CDR3 runs 18 residues. Per the germline V gene, CDR1 is LGHNA and CDR2 is YNFKEQ. The chain's CDR3 is CASSQAPRLAEYQETQYF. The CDR3 DNA follows: TGTGCCAGCAGCCAAGCCCCACGGCTAGCGGAGTACCAAGAGACCCAGTACTTC.

This clone occurred once. V usage is TRBV28 and J usage is TRBJ1-2; D gene unclear. V gave up 3 bases and J gave up 0 bases, with 5 bases separating them. Germline loops: CDR1 MDHEN, CDR2 SYDVKM. CDR3 size: 13 residues. CDR3 amino acids: CASSFLTNYGYTF. DNA for the CDR3: TGTGCCAGCAGTTTTTTAACTAACTATGGCTACACCTTC.

The chain couples TRBV27 to TRBJ1-5; possible D gene TRBD1, 5 bases. The CDR3 length is 15 residues. V was shortened by 8 bases and J by 0 bases, with 14 bases between the two germline ends. CDR1 and CDR2 (germline): MNHEY, SMNVEV (reference sequence). For the CDR3, the DNA is TGTGCCAGCGGGGTCGGGGGTATTAGCAATCAGCCCCAGCATTTT. Translated, it gives CASGVGGISNQPQHF.

The chain has TRBV9 and TRBJ1-1; 7 bases fit TRBD1. After removal of 0 bases from V and 6 bases from J, the junction contained 5 bases not matched to a gene. The CDR3 totals 14 residues. From germline, CDR1 is SGDLS and CDR2 YYNGEE. In nucleotides, the CDR3 is TGTGCCAGCAGCGTAGGAGGGGGCAGCGCTGAAGCTTTCTTT. Translation gives CASSVGGGSAEAFF.

The chain uses TRBV19 and TRBJ1-5; perhaps TRBD1 as D (6 bases). The V and J ends lost 1 base and 2 bases respectively, with 15 bases between them. Germline CDR1 LNHDA, CDR2 SQIVND (reference sequence). CDR3 size: 17 residues. The CDR3: CASSIVGRGGGNQPQHF. The CDR3 coding sequence is TGTGCCAGTAGTATAGTGGGCAGGGGTGGTGGCAATCAGCCCCAGCATTTT.

The chain combines TRBV6-2 or TRBV6-3 with TRBJ2-1, with 8 bases fitting TRBD1. The CDR3 is 15 amino acids. J was trimmed by 1 base and V by 6 bases; bases with no gene match: 5. Germline V gene lookup returns CDR1 MNHEY and CDR2 SVGEGT. CDR3 region: CASSRHRGSYNEQFF. CDR3 sequence (DNA): TGTGCCAGCAGCCGTCACAGGGGGTCCTACAATGAGCAGTTCTTC.

The chain joins TRBV6-2 or TRBV6-3 to TRBJ1-1; D unresolved. Trimming stripped 0 bases from V and 4 bases from J, with 6 bases between. Germline CDR1 MNHEY, CDR2 SVGEGT. CDR3 length: 13 residues. Here the CDR3 DNA reads TGTGCCAGCAGTTACTCGGGAGTCACTGAAGCTTTCTTT. Its protein product is CASSYSGVTEAFF.

This chain joins TRBV13 and TRBJ2-1, with 12 bases aligning to TRBD2. The CDR3 totals 15 residues. Germline-derived CDR1 and CDR2 are PRHDT and FYEKMQ (reference sequence). V shed 5 bases and J 3 bases; nucleotides not matched to a gene: 2. Here the CDR3 reads CASSELAGGYNEQFF. The CDR3 DNA is TGTGCCAGCAGCGAACTAGCGGGGGGCTACAATGAGCAGTTCTTC.

This chain uses TRBV4-1 with TRBJ2-5; tentatively, D is TRBD1 (5 bases). This CDR3 comprises 15 residues. Per the germline V gene, CDR1 is MGHRA and CDR2 is YSYEKL. Trimming stripped 1 base from V and 1 base from J, with 10 bases between. The CDR3 DNA reads as TGCGCCAGCAGCCAAGGGGGCCTTTTCCAAGAGACCCAGTACTTC. It is translated as CASSQGGLFQETQYF.

The genes are TRBV27 and TRBJ2-7; D is perhaps TRBD2 (5 bases). Germline assignment: CDR1 MNHEY and CDR2 SMNVEV (reference sequence). This CDR3 is 15 amino acids long. V gave up 2 bases and J gave up 6 bases, with 17 bases separating them. The CDR3 reads CASSLDRTAGVEQYF. In DNA form, the CDR3 reads TGTGCCAGCAGTTTAGATAGGACGGCCGGGGTCGAGCAGTACTTC.

The chain links TRBV5-6 to TRBJ2-7, with no clear D. The CDR3 runs to 16 residues. V was cut by 4 bases and J by 0 bases, with 17 bases left in between. Germline V gene lookup returns CDR1 SGHDT and CDR2 YYEEEE. The CDR3 DNA sequence: TGTGCCAGCAGCCTATTTGGAGTCCAGAGCTCCTACGAGCAGTACTTC. The encoded protein is CASSLFGVQSSYEQYF.

The V gene is TRBV6-5, the J gene TRBJ1-1; 9 nucleotides align to TRBD1. Germline V lookup: CDR1 MNHEY, CDR2 SVGAGI. The CDR3 is 16 residues long. V trimming: 4 bases; J trimming: 0 bases; junction bases outside the gene matches: 6. For the CDR3, the DNA is TGTGCCAGCAGTTTAGTCGGACAGGGGATGAACACTGAAGCTTTCTTT. Translation: CASSLVGQGMNTEAFF.

This chain links TRBV25-1 with TRBJ2-2; a possible D gene is TRBD1 (5 bases). The CDR3 consists of 16 residues. The germline V gene encodes CDR1 MGHDK and CDR2 SYGVNS. The germline V and J ends were trimmed by 2 bases and 6 bases, with 16 bases remaining between them. DNA of the CDR3: TGTGCCAGCAGTGAACCTAGAGAGGACACCGCCGGGGAGCTGTTTTTT. Translating gives CASSEPREDTAGELFF.

V is TRBV2 and J is TRBJ1-1; D not certain. The V end lost 3 bases, the J end lost 3 bases, and 14 bases lay between the germline ends. This CDR3 contains 15 residues. The germline gives CDR1 SNHLY, CDR2 FYNNEI. CDR3 in amino acids: CASSDLGGEDTEAFF. DNA for the CDR3: TGTGCCAGCAGTGATTTGGGAGGAGAGGACACTGAAGCTTTCTTT.